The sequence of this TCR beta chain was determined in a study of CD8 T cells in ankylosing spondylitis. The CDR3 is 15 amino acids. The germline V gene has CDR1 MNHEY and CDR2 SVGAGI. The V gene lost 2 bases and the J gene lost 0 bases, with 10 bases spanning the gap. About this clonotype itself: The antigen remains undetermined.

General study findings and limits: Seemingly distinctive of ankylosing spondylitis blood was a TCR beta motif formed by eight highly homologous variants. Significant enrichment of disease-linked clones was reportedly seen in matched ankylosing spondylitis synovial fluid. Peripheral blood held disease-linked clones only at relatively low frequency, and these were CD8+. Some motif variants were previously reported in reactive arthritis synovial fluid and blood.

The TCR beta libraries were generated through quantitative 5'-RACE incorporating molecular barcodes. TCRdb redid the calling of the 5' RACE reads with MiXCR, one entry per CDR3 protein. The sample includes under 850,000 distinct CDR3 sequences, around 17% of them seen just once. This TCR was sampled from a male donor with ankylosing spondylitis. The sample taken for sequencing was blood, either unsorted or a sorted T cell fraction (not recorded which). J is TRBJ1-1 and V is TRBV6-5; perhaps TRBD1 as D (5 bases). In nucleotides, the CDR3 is TGTGCCAGCAGTTACGATCGGGGCCTGAACACTGAAGCTTTCTTT. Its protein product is CASSYDRGLNTEAFF.